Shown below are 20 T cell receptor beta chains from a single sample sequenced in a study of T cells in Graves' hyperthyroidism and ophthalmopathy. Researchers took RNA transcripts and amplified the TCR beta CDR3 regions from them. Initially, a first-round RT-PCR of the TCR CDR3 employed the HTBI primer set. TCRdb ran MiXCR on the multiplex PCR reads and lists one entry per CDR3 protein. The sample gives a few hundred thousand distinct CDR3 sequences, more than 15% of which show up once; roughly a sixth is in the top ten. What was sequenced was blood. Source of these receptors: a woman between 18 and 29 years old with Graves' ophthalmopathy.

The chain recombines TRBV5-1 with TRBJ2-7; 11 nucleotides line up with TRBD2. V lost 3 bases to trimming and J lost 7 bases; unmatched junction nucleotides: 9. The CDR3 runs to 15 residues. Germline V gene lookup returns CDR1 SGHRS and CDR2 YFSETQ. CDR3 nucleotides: TGCGCCAGCAGCTATATGGGACTAGCGGATTATGAGCAGTACTTC. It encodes CASSYMGLADYEQYF.

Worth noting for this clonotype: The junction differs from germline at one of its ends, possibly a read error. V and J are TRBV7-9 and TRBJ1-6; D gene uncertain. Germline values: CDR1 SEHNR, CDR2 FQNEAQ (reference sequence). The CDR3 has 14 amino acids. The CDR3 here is CASSQDGGNSPLHF. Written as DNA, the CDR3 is TGCGCCAGCAGCCAAGATGGCGGTAATTCACCCCTCCACTTT.

CDR3 nucleotide sequence: TGTGCCAGCAGCCCGTGGCCTTTGGACGGCTACACCTTC. This codes for CASSPWPLDGYTF. The chain combines TRBV5-6 with TRBJ1-2, with D unresolved. This CDR3 comprises 13 residues. Germline V CDR1 and CDR2: SGHDT, YYEEEE. V shed 4 bases and J shed 8 bases, with 15 bases lying between them.

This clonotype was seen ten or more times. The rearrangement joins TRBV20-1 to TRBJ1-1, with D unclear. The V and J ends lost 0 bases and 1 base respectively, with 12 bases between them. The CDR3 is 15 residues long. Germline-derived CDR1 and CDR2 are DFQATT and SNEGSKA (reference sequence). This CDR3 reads CSARELKGQNTEAFF. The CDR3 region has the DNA TGCAGTGCTAGAGAACTTAAGGGCCAGAACACTGAAGCTTTCTTT.

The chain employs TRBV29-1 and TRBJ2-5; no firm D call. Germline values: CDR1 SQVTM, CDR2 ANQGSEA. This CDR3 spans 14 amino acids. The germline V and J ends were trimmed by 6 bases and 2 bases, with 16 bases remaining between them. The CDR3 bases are TGCAGCGTGCCCCCGGTGGCCGGACAAGAGACCCAGTACTTC. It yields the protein CSVPPVAGQETQYF.

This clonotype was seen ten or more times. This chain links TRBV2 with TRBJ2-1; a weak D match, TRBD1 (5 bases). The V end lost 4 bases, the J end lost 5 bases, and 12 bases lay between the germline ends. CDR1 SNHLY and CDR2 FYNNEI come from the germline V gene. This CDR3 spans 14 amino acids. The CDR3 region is CASSGWTTNNEQFF. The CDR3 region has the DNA TGTGCCAGCAGTGGTTGGACAACGAACAATGAGCAGTTCTTC.

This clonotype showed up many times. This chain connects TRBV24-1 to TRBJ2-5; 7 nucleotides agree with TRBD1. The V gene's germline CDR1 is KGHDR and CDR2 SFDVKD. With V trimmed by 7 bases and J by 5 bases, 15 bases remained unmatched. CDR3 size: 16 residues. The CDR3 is CATSSGQTIPWETQYF. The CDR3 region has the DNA TGTGCCACCAGCTCGGGACAGACCATACCTTGGGAGACCCAGTACTTC.

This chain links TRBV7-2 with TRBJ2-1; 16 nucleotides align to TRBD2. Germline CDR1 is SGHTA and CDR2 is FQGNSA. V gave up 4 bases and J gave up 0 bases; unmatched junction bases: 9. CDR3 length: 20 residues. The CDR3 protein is CASSSPGLAGGKSSYNEQFF. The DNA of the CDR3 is TGTGCCAGCAGCTCTCCGGGACTAGCGGGGGGGAAGAGCTCCTACAATGAGCAGTTCTTC.

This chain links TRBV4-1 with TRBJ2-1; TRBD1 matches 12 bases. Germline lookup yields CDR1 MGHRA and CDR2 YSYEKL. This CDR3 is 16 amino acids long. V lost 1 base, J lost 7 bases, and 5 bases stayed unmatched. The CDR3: CASSQGRDRGLNEQFF. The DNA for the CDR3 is TGCGCCAGCAGCCAAGGGAGGGACAGGGGGCTAAATGAGCAGTTCTTC.

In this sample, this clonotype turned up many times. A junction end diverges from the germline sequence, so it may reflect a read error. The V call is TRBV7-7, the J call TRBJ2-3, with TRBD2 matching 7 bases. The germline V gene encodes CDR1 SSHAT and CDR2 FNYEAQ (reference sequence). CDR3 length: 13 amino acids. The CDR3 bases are TGTGCTAGCAGCTTAGAAGCGGGAAGTACGCAGTATTTT. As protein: CASSLEAGSTQYF.

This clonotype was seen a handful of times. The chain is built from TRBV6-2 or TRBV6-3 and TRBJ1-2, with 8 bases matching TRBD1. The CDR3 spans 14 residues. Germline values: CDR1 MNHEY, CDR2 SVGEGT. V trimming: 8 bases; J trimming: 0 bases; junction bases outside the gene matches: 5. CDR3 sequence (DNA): TGTGCCAGCTCGCAACAGGGGGCTAACTATGGCTACACCTTC. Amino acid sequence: CASSQQGANYGYTF.

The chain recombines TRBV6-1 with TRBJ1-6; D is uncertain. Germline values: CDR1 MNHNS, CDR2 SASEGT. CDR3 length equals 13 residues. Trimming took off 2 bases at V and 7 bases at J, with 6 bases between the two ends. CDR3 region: CASSEHRNSPLHF. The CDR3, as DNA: TGTGCCAGCAGTGAACATCGGAATTCACCCCTCCACTTT.

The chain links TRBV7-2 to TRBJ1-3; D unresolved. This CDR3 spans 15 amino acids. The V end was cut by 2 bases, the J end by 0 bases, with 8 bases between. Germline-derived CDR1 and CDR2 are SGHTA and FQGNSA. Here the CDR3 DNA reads TGTGCCAGCAGCTTAAGCCAGGTCTCTGGAAACACCATATATTTT. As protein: CASSLSQVSGNTIYF.

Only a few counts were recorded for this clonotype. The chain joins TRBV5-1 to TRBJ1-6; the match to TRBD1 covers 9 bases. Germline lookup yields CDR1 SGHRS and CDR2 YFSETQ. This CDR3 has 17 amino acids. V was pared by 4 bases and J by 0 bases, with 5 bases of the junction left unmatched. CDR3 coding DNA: TGCGCCAGCAGCGGGGGGACAGGGAGCTCCTATAATTCACCCCTCCACTTT. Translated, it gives CASSGGTGSSYNSPLHF.

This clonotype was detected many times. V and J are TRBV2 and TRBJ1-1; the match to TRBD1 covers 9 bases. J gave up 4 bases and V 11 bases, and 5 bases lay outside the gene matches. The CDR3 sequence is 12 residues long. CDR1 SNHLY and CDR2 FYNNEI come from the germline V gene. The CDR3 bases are TGTGCCTCCGGGACAGGGTCCACTGAAGCTTTCTTT. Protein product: CASGTGSTEAFF.

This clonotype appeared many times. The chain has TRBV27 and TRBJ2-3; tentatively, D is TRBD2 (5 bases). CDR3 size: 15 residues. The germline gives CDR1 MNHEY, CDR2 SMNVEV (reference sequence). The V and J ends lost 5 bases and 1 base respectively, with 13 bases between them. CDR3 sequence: CASSRLQSRTDTQYF. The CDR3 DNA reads TGTGCCAGCAGTCGACTACAGTCCCGCACAGATACGCAGTATTTT.

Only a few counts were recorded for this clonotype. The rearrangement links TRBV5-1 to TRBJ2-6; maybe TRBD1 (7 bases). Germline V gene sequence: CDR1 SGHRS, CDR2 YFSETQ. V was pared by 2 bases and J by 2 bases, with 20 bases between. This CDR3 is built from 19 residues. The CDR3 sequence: CASSFAEGALSAGANVLTF. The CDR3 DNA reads TGCGCCAGCAGCTTTGCGGAGGGGGCACTTTCCGCTGGGGCCAACGTCCTGACTTTC.

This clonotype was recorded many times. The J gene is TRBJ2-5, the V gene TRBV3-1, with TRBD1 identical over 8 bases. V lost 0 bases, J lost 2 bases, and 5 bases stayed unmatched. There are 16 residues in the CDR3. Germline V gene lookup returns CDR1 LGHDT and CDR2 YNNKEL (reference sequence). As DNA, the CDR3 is TGTGCCAGCAGCCAAGATCTTGGACAGGGACAAGAGACCCAGTACTTC. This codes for CASSQDLGQGQETQYF.

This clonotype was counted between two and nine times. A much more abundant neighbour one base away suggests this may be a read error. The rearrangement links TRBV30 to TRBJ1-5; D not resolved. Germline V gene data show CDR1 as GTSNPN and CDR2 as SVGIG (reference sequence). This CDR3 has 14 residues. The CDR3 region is CAWSRVLSSQPQHF. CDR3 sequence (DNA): TGTGCCTGGAGTAGGGTGCTTAGCAGTCAGCCCCAGCATTTT. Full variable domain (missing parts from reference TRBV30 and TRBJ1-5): SQTIHQWPATLVQPVGSPLSLECTVEGTSNPNLYWYRQAAGRGLQLLFYSVGIGQISSEVPQNLSASRPQDRQFILSSKKLLLSDSGFYLCAWSRVLSSQPQHFGDGTRLSIL.

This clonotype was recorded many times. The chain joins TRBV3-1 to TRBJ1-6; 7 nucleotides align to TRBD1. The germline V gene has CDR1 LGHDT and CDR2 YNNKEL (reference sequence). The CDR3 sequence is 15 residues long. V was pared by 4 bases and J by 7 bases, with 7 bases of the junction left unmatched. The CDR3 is CASSPFRGQNSPLHF. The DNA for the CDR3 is TGTGCCAGCAGCCCCTTTCGGGGACAGAATTCACCCCTCCACTTT.